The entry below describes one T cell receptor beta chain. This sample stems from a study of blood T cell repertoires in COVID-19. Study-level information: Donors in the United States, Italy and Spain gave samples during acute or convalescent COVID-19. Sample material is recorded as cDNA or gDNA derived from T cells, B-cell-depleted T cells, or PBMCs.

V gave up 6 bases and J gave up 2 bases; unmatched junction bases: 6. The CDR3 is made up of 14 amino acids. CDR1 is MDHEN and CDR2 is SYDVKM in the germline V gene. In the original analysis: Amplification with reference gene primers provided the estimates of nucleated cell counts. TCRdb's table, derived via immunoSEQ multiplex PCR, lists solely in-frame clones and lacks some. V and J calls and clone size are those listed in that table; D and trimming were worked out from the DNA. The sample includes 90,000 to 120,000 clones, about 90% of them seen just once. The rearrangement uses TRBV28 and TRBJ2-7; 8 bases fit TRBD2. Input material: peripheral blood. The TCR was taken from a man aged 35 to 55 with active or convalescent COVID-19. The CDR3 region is CASRIAGPPYEQYF. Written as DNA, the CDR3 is TGTGCCAGCAGGATAGCGGGACCCCCCTACGAGCAGTACTTC.